This T cell receptor beta chain was sequenced in a study of blood T cells in healthy people across ages. Germline lookup yields CDR1 MNHEY and CDR2 SMNVEV (reference sequence). V lost 6 bases to trimming and J lost 11 bases, with 19 bases between them. This CDR3 is 13 amino acids long. A second PCR of roughly 7 to 11 cycles used a sample-barcoded 5' primer and a J-beta primer mix. MiXCR, applied by TCRdb to the 5' RACE reads, yields one record per CDR3 protein. The sample holds roughly 1,700,000 distinct CDR3 sequences, 28% seen once. The sequencing input was blood. This chain joins TRBV27 and TRBJ1-1; possibly TRBD1 for D (6 bases). This receptor was identified in a woman aged 30 to 39 in good health. CDR3 residues: CASSHWTGQRAFF. The CDR3 nucleotides are TGTGCCAGCAGCCACTGGACGGGACAAAGGGCTTTCTTT.